A selection of T cell receptor beta chains follows, all from one sample in a study of blood T cell repertoires in COVID-19. Repertoires were generated with immunoSEQ multiplex PCR, while TCRdb's copy carries only in-frame clones and drops some. The data show some 70,000 clones, 70% to 90% seen once. The sample comprised peripheral blood. These TCRs come from a middle-aged man with active COVID-19. Both conserved end residues are part of each CDR3. A D gene is named only where the DNA matches it firmly. Not every row has a clone size; where given, it reads once, few, many or a size class.

CDR3 protein: CASSGKRTTGSPGNTIYF; CDR3 DNA: TGTGCCAGCAGTGGTAAACGCACGACAGGATCTCCTGGAAACACCATATATTTT; D gene: NA; V gene: TRBV6-1; clone size: NA; J gene: TRBJ1-3
CDR3 protein: CASSVMSSGGDTQYF; CDR3 DNA: TGTGCCAGCAGCGTAATGTCTAGCGGGGGAGATACGCAGTATTTT; D gene: TRBD2; V gene: TRBV9; clone size: NA; J gene: TRBJ2-3
CDR3 protein: CASKAVAGRDEQYF; CDR3 DNA: TGTGCCAGCAAAGCCGTCGCGGGGCGCGACGAGCAGTACTTC; D gene: NA; V gene: TRBV2; clone size: NA; J gene: TRBJ2-7
CDR3 protein: CASRKQGARNSPLHF; CDR3 DNA: TGTGCCAGCAGGAAACAGGGGGCTAGAAATTCACCCCTCCACTTT; D gene: TRBD1; V gene: TRBV2; clone size: NA; J gene: TRBJ1-6
CDR3 protein: CASSYLDGGGCSF; CDR3 DNA: TGTGCCAGCAGTTACTTAGACGGGGGGGGGTGCTCTTTT; D gene: TRBD2; V gene: TRBV6-5; clone size: NA; J gene: TRBJ2-3
CDR3 protein: CASSVELAGFGTDTQYF; CDR3 DNA: TGTGCCAGCAGTGTAGAACTAGCGGGATTCGGTACAGATACGCAGTATTTT; D gene: TRBD2; V gene: TRBV2; clone size: NA; J gene: TRBJ2-3
CDR3 protein: CASSQGGDQPQHF; CDR3 DNA: TGTGCCAGCAGCCAAGGGGGGGATCAGCCCCAGCATTTT; D gene: NA; V gene: TRBV4-2; clone size: few; J gene: TRBJ1-5
CDR3 protein: CASNPTTRGGTEAFF; CDR3 DNA: TGTGCCAGCAACCCGACAACACGGGGAGGCACTGAAGCTTTCTTT; D gene: NA; V gene: TRBV7-8; clone size: NA; J gene: TRBJ1-1
CDR3 protein: CASSGTSGRAGTQYF; CDR3 DNA: TGTGCCAGCAGTGGGACTAGCGGGAGGGCTGGGACCCAGTACTTC; D gene: TRBD2; V gene: TRBV2; clone size: NA; J gene: TRBJ2-5
CDR3 protein: CASSEESRNTGELFF; CDR3 DNA: TGTGCCAGCAGTGAAGAGTCCAGGAACACCGGGGAGCTGTTTTTT; D gene: NA; V gene: TRBV2; clone size: NA; J gene: TRBJ2-2
CDR3 protein: CASSYSSAGRQPQHF; CDR3 DNA: TGTGCCAGCAGTTACTCGAGTGCAGGGCGTCAGCCCCAGCATTTT; D gene: NA; V gene: TRBV6-5; clone size: NA; J gene: TRBJ1-5
CDR3 protein: CASSPPLVARSNEQFF; CDR3 DNA: TGTGCCAGCTCACCACCGTTGGTAGCGCGGAGCAATGAGCAGTTCTTC; D gene: NA; V gene: TRBV18; clone size: NA; J gene: TRBJ2-1
CDR3 protein: CAWSLGQGFQPQHF; CDR3 DNA: TGTGCCTGGAGTCTAGGACAGGGGTTTCAGCCCCAGCATTTT; D gene: TRBD1; V gene: TRBV30; clone size: NA; J gene: TRBJ1-5
CDR3 protein: CASSLGAGYQPQHF; CDR3 DNA: TGTGCCAGCAGCTTAGGGGCAGGATATCAGCCCCAGCATTTT; D gene: NA; V gene: TRBV7-6; clone size: NA; J gene: TRBJ1-5
CDR3 protein: CASTPRGLGTEAFF; CDR3 DNA: TGTGCCAGTACCCCCCGGGGTTTGGGCACTGAAGCTTTCTTT; D gene: NA; V gene: TRBV19; clone size: NA; J gene: TRBJ1-1
CDR3 protein: CATSLAGSPPSTDTQYF; CDR3 DNA: TGTGCCACCAGTCTAGCGGGAAGCCCCCCTAGCACAGATACGCAGTATTTT; D gene: TRBD2; V gene: TRBV24-1; clone size: NA; J gene: TRBJ2-3
CDR3 protein: CASSGSLRGEQFF; CDR3 DNA: TGTGCCAGCAGTGGATCACTGCGGGGTGAGCAGTTCTTC; D gene: NA; V gene: TRBV2; clone size: NA; J gene: TRBJ2-1
CDR3 protein: CASSLGPLGAGETQYF; CDR3 DNA: TGTGCCAGCAGCTTGGGCCCCCTGGGGGCCGGGGAGACCCAGTACTTC; D gene: NA; V gene: TRBV5-8; clone size: NA; J gene: TRBJ2-5
CDR3 protein: CASSRHRSSYEQYF; CDR3 DNA: TGTGCCAGCAGCCGACACAGGAGCTCCTACGAGCAGTACTTC; D gene: NA; V gene: TRBV14; clone size: NA; J gene: TRBJ2-7
CDR3 protein: CASSETSGGVYAGYTF; CDR3 DNA: TGTGCCAGCAGCGAGACAAGCGGAGGCGTGTACGCTGGCTACACCTTC; D gene: NA; V gene: TRBV5-6; clone size: NA; J gene: TRBJ1-2
CDR3 protein: CATSDIPGQGCLEQYF; CDR3 DNA: TGTGCCACCAGTGACATACCGGGACAGGGGTGTCTCGAGCAGTACTTC; D gene: TRBD1; V gene: TRBV24-1; clone size: NA; J gene: TRBJ2-7
CDR3 protein: CASSLGGRSSYEQYF; CDR3 DNA: TGTGCCAGCAGCTTGGGAGGGCGCAGCTCCTACGAGCAGTACTTC; D gene: NA; V gene: TRBV5-7; clone size: NA; J gene: TRBJ2-7
CDR3 protein: CASSQAQSGRANEQFF; CDR3 DNA: TGTGCCAGCAGCCAAGCCCAGAGCGGGAGGGCGAATGAGCAGTTCTTC; D gene: TRBD2; V gene: TRBV4-2; clone size: NA; J gene: TRBJ2-1
CDR3 protein: CASRLTDNQPQHF; CDR3 DNA: TGTGCCAGCAGGCTGACAGACAATCAGCCCCAGCATTTT; D gene: NA; V gene: TRBV12-3/TRBV12-4; clone size: NA; J gene: TRBJ1-5
CDR3 protein: CSVEGGTGAYNEQFF; CDR3 DNA: TGCAGCGTTGAAGGTGGGACAGGGGCCTACAATGAGCAGTTCTTC; D gene: TRBD1; V gene: TRBV29-1; clone size: NA; J gene: TRBJ2-1
CDR3 protein: CASSTWTTEQFF; CDR3 DNA: TGTGCCAGCAGCACATGGACTACCGAGCAGTTCTTC; D gene: NA; V gene: TRBV5-4; clone size: NA; J gene: TRBJ2-1
CDR3 protein: CSVGRGQETQYF; CDR3 DNA: TGCAGCGTTGGCAGAGGCCAAGAGACCCAGTACTTC; D gene: NA; V gene: TRBV29-1; clone size: NA; J gene: TRBJ2-5
CDR3 protein: CASSESETGNSPLHF; CDR3 DNA: TGTGCCAGCAGTGAAAGTGAGACAGGAAATTCACCCCTCCACTTT; D gene: NA; V gene: TRBV6-1; clone size: once; J gene: TRBJ1-6
CDR3 protein: CASSLEVRDSPLHF; CDR3 DNA: TGTGCCAGCAGCTTGGAGGTGAGGGATTCACCCCTCCACTTT; D gene: NA; V gene: TRBV5-6; clone size: NA; J gene: TRBJ1-6
CDR3 protein: CASSIPGEYGYTF; CDR3 DNA: TGTGCCAGTAGTATCCCAGGGGAGTATGGCTACACCTTC; D gene: NA; V gene: TRBV19; clone size: once; J gene: TRBJ1-2
CDR3 protein: CSVGDSPNQPQHF; CDR3 DNA: TGCAGCGTTGGTGACAGTCCGAATCAGCCCCAGCATTTT; D gene: NA; V gene: TRBV29-1; clone size: NA; J gene: TRBJ1-5
CDR3 protein: CAIRSGEQSYEQYF; CDR3 DNA: TGTGCCATCAGGTCAGGGGAACAATCCTACGAGCAGTACTTC; D gene: NA; V gene: TRBV10-3; clone size: NA; J gene: TRBJ2-7
CDR3 protein: CASRPPGGAAYNEQFF; CDR3 DNA: TGCGCCAGCAGGCCTCCCGGGGGGGCTGCCTACAATGAGCAGTTCTTC; D gene: TRBD2; V gene: TRBV5-1; clone size: NA; J gene: TRBJ2-1
CDR3 protein: CASSTGTGGAEAFF; CDR3 DNA: TGTGCCAGCAGCACAGGGACAGGGGGCGCTGAAGCTTTCTTT; D gene: TRBD1; V gene: TRBV7-8; clone size: NA; J gene: TRBJ1-1
CDR3 protein: CASSPFGAGVETQYF; CDR3 DNA: TGTGCCAGCAGCCCGTTTGGGGCAGGAGTTGAGACCCAGTACTTC; D gene: NA; V gene: TRBV2; clone size: NA; J gene: TRBJ2-5
CDR3 protein: CASRQGAEGYTF; CDR3 DNA: TGTGCCAGTAGACAGGGGGCGGAAGGCTACACCTTC; D gene: TRBD1; V gene: TRBV6-6; clone size: NA; J gene: TRBJ1-2
CDR3 protein: CASSRTGTGYEQYF; CDR3 DNA: TGTGCCAGCAGCAGAACCGGGACAGGTTACGAGCAGTACTTC; D gene: TRBD1; V gene: TRBV14; clone size: few; J gene: TRBJ2-7
CDR3 protein: CASSPGGTFYEQYF; CDR3 DNA: TGTGCCAGCAGCCCCGGGGGTACATTTTACGAGCAGTACTTC; D gene: NA; V gene: TRBV7-8; clone size: NA; J gene: TRBJ2-7
CDR3 protein: CASGDRESYGYTF; CDR3 DNA: TGTGCCAGCGGGGACAGGGAGTCGTATGGCTACACCTTC; D gene: TRBD1; V gene: TRBV25-1; clone size: NA; J gene: TRBJ1-2
CDR3 protein: CASSPTVHEQYF; CDR3 DNA: TGTGCCAGCAGCCCGACAGTCCACGAGCAGTACTTC; D gene: NA; V gene: TRBV6-6; clone size: few; J gene: TRBJ2-7
CDR3 protein: CASSLLSQGGYTF; CDR3 DNA: TGTGCCAGCAGCTTGTTGTCACAGGGTGGCTACACCTTC; D gene: NA; V gene: TRBV5-6; clone size: NA; J gene: TRBJ1-2
CDR3 protein: CASGKGTASGNTIYF; CDR3 DNA: TGTGCCAGCGGAAAGGGGACAGCCTCTGGAAACACCATATATTTT; D gene: TRBD1; V gene: TRBV25-1; clone size: few; J gene: TRBJ1-3
CDR3 protein: CASSLTGTGVLLGANVLTF; CDR3 DNA: TGTGCCAGCAGCTTAACGGGGACAGGGGTCCTACTTGGGGCCAACGTCCTGACTTTC; D gene: TRBD1; V gene: TRBV7-6; clone size: NA; J gene: TRBJ2-6
CDR3 protein: CASTGKNEKLFF; CDR3 DNA: TGTGCCAGTACAGGGAAGAATGAAAAACTGTTTTTT; D gene: NA; V gene: TRBV21-1; clone size: once; J gene: TRBJ1-4
CDR3 protein: CASSPGTLAGGRETQYF; CDR3 DNA: TGTGCCAGCAGCCCTGGAACCCTAGCGGGGGGCCGGGAGACCCAGTACTTC; D gene: TRBD2; V gene: TRBV5-4; clone size: NA; J gene: TRBJ2-5
CDR3 protein: CASSSGPAYNSPLHF; CDR3 DNA: TGTGCCAGCAGCAGCGGACCTGCCTATAATTCACCCCTCCACTTT; D gene: NA; V gene: TRBV7-3; clone size: NA; J gene: TRBJ1-6
CDR3 protein: CASSLGDIGYGYTF; CDR3 DNA: TGTGCCAGCTCGCTCGGGGACATTGGGTATGGCTACACCTTC; D gene: NA; V gene: TRBV18; clone size: NA; J gene: TRBJ1-2
CDR3 protein: CASSLKIGAGVDDEQFF; CDR3 DNA: TGTGCCAGCAGCTTAAAGATAGGAGCGGGAGTTGACGATGAGCAGTTCTTC; D gene: TRBD2; V gene: TRBV11-2; clone size: NA; J gene: TRBJ2-1
CDR3 protein: CSVTGGARMNTEAFF; CDR3 DNA: TGCAGCGTCACAGGGGGCGCGAGGATGAACACTGAAGCTTTCTTT; D gene: TRBD1; V gene: TRBV29-1; clone size: NA; J gene: TRBJ1-1
CDR3 protein: CASTAGGSYTEAFF; CDR3 DNA: TGTGCCAGTACCGCCGGGGGGAGCTACACTGAAGCTTTCTTT; D gene: NA; V gene: TRBV19; clone size: NA; J gene: TRBJ1-1
CDR3 protein: CASRPGLARDTQYF; CDR3 DNA: TGTGCCAGCAGACCCGGACTAGCGAGGGATACGCAGTATTTT; D gene: TRBD2; V gene: TRBV6-6; clone size: NA; J gene: TRBJ2-3
CDR3 protein: CSVGRTGRNYGYTF; CDR3 DNA: TGCAGCGTTGGACGGACAGGAAGGAACTATGGCTACACCTTC; D gene: TRBD1; V gene: TRBV29-1; clone size: NA; J gene: TRBJ1-2
CDR3 protein: CASRPSGAGEQFF; CDR3 DNA: TGTGCCAGCAGACCGTCAGGGGCTGGGGAGCAGTTCTTC; D gene: NA; V gene: TRBV6-5; clone size: NA; J gene: TRBJ2-1
CDR3 protein: CASSLLGQSAGNTIYF; CDR3 DNA: TGTGCCAGCAGCTTATTGGGACAGTCCGCTGGAAACACCATATATTTT; D gene: TRBD1; V gene: TRBV7-9; clone size: NA; J gene: TRBJ1-3
CDR3 protein: CASSVEPTNTGELFF; CDR3 DNA: TGTGCCAGCAGCGTCGAACCGACTAACACCGGGGAGCTGTTTTTT; D gene: NA; V gene: TRBV9; clone size: once; J gene: TRBJ2-2
CDR3 protein: CASSDSGSTDTQYF; CDR3 DNA: TGTGCCAGCAGTGATAGCGGGAGCACAGATACGCAGTATTTT; D gene: TRBD2; V gene: TRBV6-1; clone size: NA; J gene: TRBJ2-3
CDR3 protein: CASSNSGTGDNEQFF; CDR3 DNA: TGTGCCAGTAGTAACTCCGGGACAGGGGACAATGAGCAGTTCTTC; D gene: TRBD1; V gene: TRBV19; clone size: NA; J gene: TRBJ2-1
CDR3 protein: CASKAGGYNEQFF; CDR3 DNA: TGTGCCAGCAAGGCAGGGGGCTACAATGAGCAGTTCTTC; D gene: TRBD1; V gene: TRBV7-2; clone size: NA; J gene: TRBJ2-1
CDR3 protein: CASSLGTGGFGNTEAFF; CDR3 DNA: TGCGCCAGCAGCTTGGGGACAGGGGGATTCGGGAACACTGAAGCTTTCTTT; D gene: TRBD1; V gene: TRBV5-1; clone size: NA; J gene: TRBJ1-1